This is a list of T cell receptor beta chains from one sample in a study of breast tumors, draining lymph nodes, adjacent tissues. One entry per CDR3 protein, called by TCRdb with MiXCR from the multiplex PCR reads. The sample has some 140,000 distinct CDR3 sequences; over 20% are singletons. The sequenced sample was axillary lymph node tissue. All receptors come from a female donor with breast cancer. Some clones in this sample may be carry-over from other donors' samples. Both conserved end residues are part of each CDR3. The D gene is left open where the match is weak. Some rows mark clone size as missing; the rest say once, few, many or name a class of expanded clone.

clone size | J gene | V gene | D gene | CDR3 DNA | CDR3 protein
many | TRBJ1-2 | TRBV28 | - | TGTGCCAGCAGGCCGGGGGGAACCGCTAACTATGGCTACACCTTC | CASRPGGTANYGYTF
many | TRBJ2-7 | TRBV5-5 | - | TGTGCCAGCAGCTTCGGGGTCCTAAGCTCCTACGAGCAGTACTTC | CASSFGVLSSYEQYF
many | TRBJ2-7 | TRBV27 | - | TGTGCCAGCAGTTTAGGGGGGAGTCTAACCGAGCAGTACTTC | CASSLGGSLTEQYF
many | TRBJ2-3 | TRBV9 | - | TGTGCCAGCAGCACCAATCCCGAGAGCGCATCCCCCACAGATACGCAGTATTTT | CASSTNPESASPTDTQYF
many | TRBJ2-7 | TRBV5-1 | - | TGCGCCAGCAGCTTTCCCAGCTCCTACGAGCAGTACTTC | CASSFPSSYEQYF
- | TRBJ2-1 | TRBV28 | TRBD2 | TGTGCCAGCAGTTTATATGGGGCGAGCGGGAGAGGTGAGCAGTTCTTC | CASSLYGASGRGEQFF
many | TRBJ2-7 | TRBV29-1 | - | TGCAGCGCTAGCGGAGGACAGACCTACGAGCAGTACTTC | CSASGGQTYEQYF
- | TRBJ2-1 | TRBV4-1 | TRBD2 | TGCGTCTGCAGCCAAGGCGGACTAGCGGGGGACAATGAGCAGTTCTTC | CVCSQGGLAGDNEQFF
many | TRBJ2-1 | TRBV6-5 | - | TGTGCCAGCAGGGGCGGGGGCCCCCCCTACAATGAGCAGTTCTTC | CASRGGGPPYNEQFF
- | TRBJ2-2 | TRBV9 | TRBD2 | TGTGCCAGCAGCGTAGCTGACGGGAGGGTTACCGGGGAGCTGTTTTTT | CASSVADGRVTGELFF
many | TRBJ2-7 | TRBV19 | - | TGTGCCAGTAGTATAACAGGGGACTACTACGAGCAGTACTTC | CASSITGDYYEQYF